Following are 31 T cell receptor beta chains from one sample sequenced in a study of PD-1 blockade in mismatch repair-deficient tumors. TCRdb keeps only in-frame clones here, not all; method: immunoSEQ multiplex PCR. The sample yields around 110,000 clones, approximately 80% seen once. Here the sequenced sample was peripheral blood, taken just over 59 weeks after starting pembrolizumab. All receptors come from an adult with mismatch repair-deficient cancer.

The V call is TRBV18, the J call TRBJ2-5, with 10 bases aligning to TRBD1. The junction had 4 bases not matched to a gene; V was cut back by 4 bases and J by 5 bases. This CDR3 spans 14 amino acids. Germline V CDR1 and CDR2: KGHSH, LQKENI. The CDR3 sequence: CASSRQGARETQYF. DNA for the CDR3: TGTGCCAGCTCACGACAGGGGGCGCGGGAGACCCAGTACTTC.

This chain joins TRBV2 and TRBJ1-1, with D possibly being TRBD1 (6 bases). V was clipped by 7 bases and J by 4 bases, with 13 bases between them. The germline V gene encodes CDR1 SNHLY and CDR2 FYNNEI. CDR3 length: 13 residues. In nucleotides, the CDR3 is TGTGCCAGCATACGGGAAGGGGGCACTGAAGCTTTCTTT. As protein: CASIREGGTEAFF.

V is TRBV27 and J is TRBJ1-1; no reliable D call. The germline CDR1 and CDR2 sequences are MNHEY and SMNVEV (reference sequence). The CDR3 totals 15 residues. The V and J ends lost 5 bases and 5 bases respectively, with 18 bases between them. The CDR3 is CASSPWENMGTEAFF. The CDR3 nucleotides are TGTGCCAGCAGTCCCTGGGAAAATATGGGGACTGAAGCTTTCTTT.

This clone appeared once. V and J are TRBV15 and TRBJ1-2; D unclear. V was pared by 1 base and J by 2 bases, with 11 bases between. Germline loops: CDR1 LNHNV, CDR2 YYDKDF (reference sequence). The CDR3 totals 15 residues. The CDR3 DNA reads TGTGCCACCAGCAGAGGTCCGCAGGTGAACTATGGCTACACCTTC. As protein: CATSRGPQVNYGYTF.

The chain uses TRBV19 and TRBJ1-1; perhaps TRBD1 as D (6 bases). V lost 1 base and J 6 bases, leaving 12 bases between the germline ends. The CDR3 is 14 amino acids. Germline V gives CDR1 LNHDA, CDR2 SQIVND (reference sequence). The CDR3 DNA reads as TGTGCCAGTAGTATAGGTGGCAGGGGCCCTGAAGCTTTCTTT. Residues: CASSIGGRGPEAFF.

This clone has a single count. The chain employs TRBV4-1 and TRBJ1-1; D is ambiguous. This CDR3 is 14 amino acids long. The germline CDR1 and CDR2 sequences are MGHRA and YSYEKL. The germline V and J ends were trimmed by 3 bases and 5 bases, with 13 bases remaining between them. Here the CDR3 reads CASSHQEVGTEAFF. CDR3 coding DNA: TGCGCCAGCAGCCACCAGGAAGTGGGGACTGAAGCTTTCTTT.

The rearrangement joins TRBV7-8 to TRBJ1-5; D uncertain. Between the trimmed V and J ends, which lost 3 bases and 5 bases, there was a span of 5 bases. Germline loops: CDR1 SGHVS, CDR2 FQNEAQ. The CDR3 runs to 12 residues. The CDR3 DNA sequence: TGTGCCAGCAGCTTCGCCGATCAGCCCCAGCATTTT. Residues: CASSFADQPQHF.

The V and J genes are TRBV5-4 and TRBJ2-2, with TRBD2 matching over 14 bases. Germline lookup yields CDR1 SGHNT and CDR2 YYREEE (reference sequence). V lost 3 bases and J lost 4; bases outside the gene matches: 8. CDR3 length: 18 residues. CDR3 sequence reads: CASSSGLAGGSSTGELFF. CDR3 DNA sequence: TGTGCCAGCAGCTCCGGACTAGCGGGAGGAAGTAGCACCGGGGAGCTGTTTTTT.

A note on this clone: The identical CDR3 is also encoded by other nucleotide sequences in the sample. CDR3 in DNA: TGCGCCAGCAGCCCAGATGTACAGGGGGCCGGCTATGGCTACACCTTC. This encodes CASSPDVQGAGYGYTF. V gene TRBV5-1 combines with J gene TRBJ1-2; 9 nucleotides match TRBD1. CDR1 SGHRS and CDR2 YFSETQ come from the germline V gene. J gave up 4 bases and V 4 bases, and 11 bases lay outside the gene matches. This CDR3 comprises 16 residues.

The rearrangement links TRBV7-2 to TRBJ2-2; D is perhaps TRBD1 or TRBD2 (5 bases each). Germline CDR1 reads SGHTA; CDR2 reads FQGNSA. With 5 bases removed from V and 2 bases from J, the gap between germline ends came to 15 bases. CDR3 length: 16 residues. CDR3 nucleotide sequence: TGTGCCAGCAGCCAACAATCGGGACGTAACACCGGGGAGCTGTTTTTT. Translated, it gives CASSQQSGRNTGELFF.

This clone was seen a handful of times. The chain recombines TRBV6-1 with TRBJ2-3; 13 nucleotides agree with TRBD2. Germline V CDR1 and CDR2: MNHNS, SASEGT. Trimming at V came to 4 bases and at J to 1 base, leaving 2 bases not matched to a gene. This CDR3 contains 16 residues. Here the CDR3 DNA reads TGTGCCAGCAGTGGGACTAGCGGGAGTGGCACAGATACGCAGTATTTT. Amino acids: CASSGTSGSGTDTQYF.

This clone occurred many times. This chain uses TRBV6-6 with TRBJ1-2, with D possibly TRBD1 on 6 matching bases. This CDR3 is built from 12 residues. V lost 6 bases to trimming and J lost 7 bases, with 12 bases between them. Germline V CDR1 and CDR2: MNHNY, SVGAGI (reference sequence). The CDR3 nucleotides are TGTGCCAGCAGAGGGGGGGCGGCTGGCTACACCTTC. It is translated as CASRGGAAGYTF.

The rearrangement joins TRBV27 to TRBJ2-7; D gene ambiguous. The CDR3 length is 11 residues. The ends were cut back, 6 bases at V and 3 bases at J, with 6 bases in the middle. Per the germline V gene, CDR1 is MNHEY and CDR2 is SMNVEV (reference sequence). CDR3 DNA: TGTGCCAGCAGGCACCTCTACGAGCAGTACTTC. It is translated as CASRHLYEQYF.

In nucleotides, the CDR3 is TGTGCCAGCAGCCCCTGGACAGGCACAACTAACACTGAAGCTTTCTTT. It codes for CASSPWTGTTNTEAFF. The chain couples TRBV7-8 to TRBJ1-1; 7 bases are a match to TRBD1. V was clipped by 5 bases and J by 2 bases; unmatched bases: 11. This CDR3 comprises 16 residues. Germline V gene sequence: CDR1 SGHVS, CDR2 FQNEAQ.

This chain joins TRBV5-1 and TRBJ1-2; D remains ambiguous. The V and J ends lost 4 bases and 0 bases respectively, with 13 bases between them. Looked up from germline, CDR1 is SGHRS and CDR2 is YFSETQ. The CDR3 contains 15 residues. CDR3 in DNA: TGCGCCAGCAGCGGGAGTGGAGAAGCTAACTATGGCTACACCTTC. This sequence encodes CASSGSGEANYGYTF.

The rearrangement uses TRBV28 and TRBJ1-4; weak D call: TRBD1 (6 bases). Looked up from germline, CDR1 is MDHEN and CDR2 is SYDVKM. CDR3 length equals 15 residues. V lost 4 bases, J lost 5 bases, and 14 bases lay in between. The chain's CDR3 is CASSSPGQLNEKLFF. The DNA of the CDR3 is TGTGCCAGCAGTTCCCCAGGACAGCTGAATGAAAAACTGTTTTTT.

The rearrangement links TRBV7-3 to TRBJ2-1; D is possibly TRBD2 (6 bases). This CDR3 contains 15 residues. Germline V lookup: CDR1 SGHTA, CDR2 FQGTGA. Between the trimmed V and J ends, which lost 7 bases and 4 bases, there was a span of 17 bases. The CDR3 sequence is CASTQEGMSYNEQFF. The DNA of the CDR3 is TGTGCCAGCACCCAGGAGGGTATGTCTTACAATGAGCAGTTCTTC.

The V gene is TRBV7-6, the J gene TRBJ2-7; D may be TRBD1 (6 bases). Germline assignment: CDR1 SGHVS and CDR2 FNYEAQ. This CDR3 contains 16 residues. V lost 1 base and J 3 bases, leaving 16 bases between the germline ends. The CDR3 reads CASSLGSGAENYEQYF. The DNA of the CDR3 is TGTGCCAGCAGCTTAGGGTCAGGGGCCGAAAACTACGAGCAGTACTTC.

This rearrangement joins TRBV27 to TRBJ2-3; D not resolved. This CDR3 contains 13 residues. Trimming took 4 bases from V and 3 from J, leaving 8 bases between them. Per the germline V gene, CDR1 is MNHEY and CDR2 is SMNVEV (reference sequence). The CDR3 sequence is CASSSYGTDTQYF. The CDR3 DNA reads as TGTGCCAGCAGTTCCTATGGGACAGATACGCAGTATTTT.

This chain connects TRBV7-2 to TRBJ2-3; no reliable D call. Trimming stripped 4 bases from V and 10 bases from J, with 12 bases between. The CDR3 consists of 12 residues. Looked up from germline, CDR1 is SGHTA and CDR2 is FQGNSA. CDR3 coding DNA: TGTGCCAGCAGCTCCCATAGTGGCGCGCAGTATTTT. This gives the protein CASSSHSGAQYF. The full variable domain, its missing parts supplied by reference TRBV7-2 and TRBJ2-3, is GAGVSQSPSNKVTEKGKDVELRCDPISGHTALYWYRQSLGQGLEFLIYFQGNSAPDKSGLPSDRFSAERTGGSVSTLTIQRTQQEDSAVYLCASSSHSGAQYFGPGTRLTVL.

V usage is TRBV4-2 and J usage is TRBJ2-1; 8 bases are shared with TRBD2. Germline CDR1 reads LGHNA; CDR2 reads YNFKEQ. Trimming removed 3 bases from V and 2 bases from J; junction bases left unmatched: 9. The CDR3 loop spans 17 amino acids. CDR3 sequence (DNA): TGTGCCAGCAGCCATCCCCTGGGGACTAGTGCCTACAATGAGCAGTTCTTC. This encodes CASSHPLGTSAYNEQFF.

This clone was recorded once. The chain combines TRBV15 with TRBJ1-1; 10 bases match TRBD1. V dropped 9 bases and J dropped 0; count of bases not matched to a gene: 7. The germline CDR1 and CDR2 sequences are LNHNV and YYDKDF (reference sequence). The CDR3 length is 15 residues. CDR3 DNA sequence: TGTGCCACACAAACGGACAGGGGGATGAACACTGAAGCTTTCTTT. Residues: CATQTDRGMNTEAFF.

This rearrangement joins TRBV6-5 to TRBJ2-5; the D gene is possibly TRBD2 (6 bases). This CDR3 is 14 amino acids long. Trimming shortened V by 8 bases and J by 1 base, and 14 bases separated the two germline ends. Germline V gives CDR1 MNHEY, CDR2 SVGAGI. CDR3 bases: TGTGCCAGCGGGAGAGCTAGCGCCCAAGAGACCCAGTACTTC. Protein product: CASGRASAQETQYF.

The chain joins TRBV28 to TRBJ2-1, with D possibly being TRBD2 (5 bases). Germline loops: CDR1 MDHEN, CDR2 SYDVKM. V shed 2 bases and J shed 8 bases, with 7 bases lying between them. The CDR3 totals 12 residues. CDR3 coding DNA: TGTGCCAGCAGTTTAGAGCGGTATGAGCAGTTCTTC. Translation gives CASSLERYEQFF.

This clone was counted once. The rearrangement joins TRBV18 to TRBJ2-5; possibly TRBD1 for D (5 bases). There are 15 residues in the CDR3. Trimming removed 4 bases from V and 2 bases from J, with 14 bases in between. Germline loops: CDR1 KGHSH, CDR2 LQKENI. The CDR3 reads CASSHTGQGQETQYF. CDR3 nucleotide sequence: TGTGCCAGCTCACATACAGGTCAGGGACAAGAGACCCAGTACTTC.

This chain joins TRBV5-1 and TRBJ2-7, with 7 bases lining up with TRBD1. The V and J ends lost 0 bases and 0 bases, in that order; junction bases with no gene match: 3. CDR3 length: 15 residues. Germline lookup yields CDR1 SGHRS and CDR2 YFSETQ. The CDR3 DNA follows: TGCGCCAGCAGCTTGGATGGGGACAGCTCCTACGAGCAGTACTTC. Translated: CASSLDGDSSYEQYF.

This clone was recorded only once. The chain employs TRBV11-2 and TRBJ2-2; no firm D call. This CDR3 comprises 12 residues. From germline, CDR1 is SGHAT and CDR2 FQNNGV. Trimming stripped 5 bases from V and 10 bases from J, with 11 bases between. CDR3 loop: CASSPDLAELFF. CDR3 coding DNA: TGTGCCAGCAGCCCCGACTTGGCGGAGCTGTTTTTT.

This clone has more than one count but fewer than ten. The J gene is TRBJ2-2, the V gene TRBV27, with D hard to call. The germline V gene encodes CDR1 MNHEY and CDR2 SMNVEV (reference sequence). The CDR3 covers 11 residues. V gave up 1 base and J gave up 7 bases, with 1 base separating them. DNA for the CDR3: TGTGCCAGCAGTTTATTCGGGGAGCTGTTTTTT. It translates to CASSLFGELFF.

CDR3 bases: TGTGCCAGCAGTTTGGGTACCAGTCATTATGAAAAACTGTTTTTT. It codes for CASSLGTSHYEKLFF. V and J are TRBV28 and TRBJ1-4; D unclear. Germline V gives CDR1 MDHEN, CDR2 SYDVKM. The CDR3 runs to 15 residues. The V end was cut by 3 bases, the J end by 6 bases, with 14 bases between.

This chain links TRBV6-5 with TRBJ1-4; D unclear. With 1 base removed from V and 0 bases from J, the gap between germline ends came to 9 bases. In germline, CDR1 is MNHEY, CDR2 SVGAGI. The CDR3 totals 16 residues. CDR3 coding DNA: TGTGCCAGCAGTTACTGGGCAACGGCAACTAATGAAAAACTGTTTTTT. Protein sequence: CASSYWATATNEKLFF.

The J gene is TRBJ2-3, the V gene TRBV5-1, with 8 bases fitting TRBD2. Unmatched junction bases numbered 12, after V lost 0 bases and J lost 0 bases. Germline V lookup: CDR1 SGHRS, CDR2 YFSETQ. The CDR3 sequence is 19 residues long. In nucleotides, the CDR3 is TGCGCCAGCAGCTTGGGGGTTAGCGGGACAAGACCAAGCACAGATACGCAGTATTTT. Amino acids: CASSLGVSGTRPSTDTQYF.